The 14 T cell receptor beta chains below come from one sample, sequenced in a study of shared clonotypes between healthy human individuals. Produced via immunoSEQ multiplex PCR; TCRdb's table is partial and in-frame only. The sample shows 1,500,000 or so clones, just under 99% of them seen only once. What was sequenced was naive CD4+ T cells sorted from blood. Described subset: CD45RA+ positively selected. The receptors stem from a man between 25 and 39 years old in good health.

The chain links TRBV4-1 to TRBJ2-5; no clear D. The CDR3 runs 15 residues. The V and J ends lost 4 bases and 1 base respectively, with 13 bases between them. CDR1 is MGHRA, CDR2 YSYEKL, per germline. This chain's CDR3 is CASSLSSPSQETQYF. CDR3 nucleotides: TGCGCCAGCAGCCTTTCGAGCCCATCCCAAGAGACCCAGTACTTC.

The chain's CDR3 is CASSATGLTHRGFSYGYTF. CDR3 nucleotide sequence: TGCGCCAGCAGCGCGACGGGACTCACTCACAGAGGGTTTAGTTATGGCTACACCTTC. The chain joins TRBV5-1 to TRBJ1-2; TRBD1 is a possible D gene (5 bases). Germline assignment: CDR1 SGHRS and CDR2 YFSETQ. Trimming stripped 4 bases from V and 5 bases from J, with 30 bases between. This CDR3 is 19 amino acids long. Variable domain in full (rest from reference TRBV5-1 and TRBJ1-2): KAGVTQTPRYLIKTRGQQVTLSCSPISGHRSVSWYQQTPGQGLQFLFEYFSETQRNKGNFPGRFSGRQFSNSRSEMNVSTLELGDSALYLCASSATGLTHRGFSYGYTFGSGTRLTVV.

V is TRBV29-1 and J is TRBJ2-3, with 8 positions matching TRBD2. CDR1 is SQVTM and CDR2 is ANQGSEA in the germline V gene. J gave up 0 bases and V 8 bases, and 7 bases lay outside the gene matches. This CDR3 comprises 14 residues. CDR3 in amino acids: CSTKAGVSTDTQYF. CDR3 coding DNA: TGCAGCACCAAAGCGGGAGTGAGCACAGATACGCAGTATTTT.

The chain links TRBV28 to TRBJ2-7; 8 bases are shared with TRBD1. J was trimmed by 3 bases and V by 2 bases; bases with no gene match: 3. The germline V gene has CDR1 MDHEN and CDR2 SYDVKM. The CDR3 is 14 amino acids. The CDR3 DNA follows: TGTGCCAGCAGTTTACTCGGACAGGGCTACGAGCAGTACTTC. Translating gives CASSLLGQGYEQYF.

V and J are TRBV5-4 and TRBJ2-5; D gene uncertain. The V end was cut by 0 bases, the J end by 0 bases, with 9 bases between. This CDR3 has 15 residues. Germline CDR1 reads SGHNT; CDR2 reads YYREEE (reference sequence). The CDR3 coding sequence is TGTGCCAGCAGCTTGGTTTCAGCTAACCAAGAGACCCAGTACTTC. This translates into CASSLVSANQETQYF.

V gene TRBV19 combines with J gene TRBJ1-2; D is undetermined. With 3 bases removed from V and 6 bases from J, the gap between germline ends came to 14 bases. Germline V gives CDR1 LNHDA, CDR2 SQIVND (reference sequence). The CDR3 loop spans 14 amino acids. CDR3 bases: TGTGCCAGTAGTATTCCTGGGTTGTTCAATGGCTACACCTTC. Protein: CASSIPGLFNGYTF.

The chain couples TRBV6-5 to TRBJ1-4; TRBD1 matches at 7 bases. CDR1 and CDR2 from the germline V gene are MNHEY and SVGAGI. V shed 6 bases and J 7 bases; nucleotides not matched to a gene: 8. This CDR3 is 14 amino acids long. The CDR3 sequence: CASSRQGGGEKLFF. CDR3 nucleotides: TGTGCCAGCAGCCGACAGGGTGGTGGTGAAAAACTGTTTTTT.

In regard to this clone: This specimen includes other DNA sequences encoding the same CDR3. This chain uses TRBV20-1 with TRBJ1-1; no clear D. The germline gives CDR1 DFQATT, CDR2 SNEGSKA (reference sequence). This CDR3 has 11 residues. V lost 6 bases and J 1 base, leaving 6 bases between the germline ends. DNA for the CDR3: TGCAGTGCGTTGAGGAACACTGAAGCTTTCTTT. Its translation is CSALRNTEAFF.

The V and J genes are TRBV14 and TRBJ2-3; 9 nucleotides match TRBD2. The length of the CDR3 is 16 residues. Per the germline V gene, CDR1 is SGHDN and CDR2 is FVKESK. Trimming at V came to 4 bases and at J to 2 bases, leaving 7 bases not matched to a gene. CDR3 DNA: TGTGCCAGCAGCCCAATAGCGGGAGTGGTCACAGATACGCAGTATTTT. It codes for CASSPIAGVVTDTQYF.

A few counts support this clone. Other nucleotide sequences in the sample specify the same CDR3. The J gene is TRBJ1-5, the V gene TRBV30; TRBD1 might be the D (6 bases). Germline V gives CDR1 GTSNPN, CDR2 SVGIG (reference sequence). V gave up 0 bases and J gave up 5 bases, with 8 bases separating them. The CDR3 is 13 residues long. CDR3 bases: TGTGCCTGGAGTGTACAGGGAGATCAGCCCCAGCATTTT. It translates to CAWSVQGDQPQHF.

V gene TRBV15 combines with J gene TRBJ2-5; 12 bases align to TRBD2. The germline gives CDR1 LNHNV, CDR2 YYDKDF (reference sequence). The CDR3 is 16 amino acids. V shed 0 bases and J 5 bases; nucleotides not matched to a gene: 4. Here the CDR3 reads CATSRELAGGGETQYF. In DNA form, the CDR3 reads TGTGCCACCAGCAGAGAACTAGCGGGAGGTGGGGAGACCCAGTACTTC.

As to this clone: One end of the junction is discordant with germline, which a read error may explain. Other nucleotide sequences from this sample produce the same CDR3. J is TRBJ2-7 and V is TRBV19; D gene uncertain. Looked up from germline, CDR1 is LNHDA and CDR2 is SQIVND (reference sequence). The CDR3 is 11 amino acids. In nucleotides, the CDR3 is TGTGCCAGTAGCATAGGCTACGAGCAGTACTTC. Its protein product is CASSIGYEQYF.

This chain joins TRBV11-2 and TRBJ2-2; 8 nucleotides agree with TRBD1. Losses at the gene ends were 4 bases for V and 4 bases for J; bases not matched to a gene: 11. Germline loops: CDR1 SGHAT, CDR2 FQNNGV. The CDR3 sequence is 17 residues long. The CDR3 sequence: CASSSYPGGYATGELFF. CDR3 nucleotides: TGTGCCAGCAGCTCTTATCCAGGGGGCTACGCCACCGGGGAGCTGTTTTTT.

This chain uses TRBV27 with TRBJ2-7, with TRBD2 identical over 9 bases. There are 16 residues in the CDR3. The V and J ends lost 1 base and 4 bases, in that order; junction bases with no gene match: 8. Germline loops: CDR1 MNHEY, CDR2 SMNVEV (reference sequence). CDR3 in DNA: TGTGCCAGCAGTTTATTCCCTAGCGGGATCAAGTACGAGCAGTACTTC. Translation gives CASSLFPSGIKYEQYF.